These 5 T cell receptor beta chains originate from one sample sequenced in a study of T cell responses to AZD1222 COVID-19 vaccine. Only in-frame clones appear in the TCRdb table, and some are missing; sequencing was by immunoSEQ multiplex PCR. Of some 150,000 clones listed, approximately 88% were seen once; the top ten hold under 3.5%. The sample here was peripheral blood, taken on day 0 of AZD1222 vaccination. These receptors all stem from an adult in good health.

The rearrangement joins TRBV27 to TRBJ2-2; D is unclear. The CDR3 runs 18 residues. Trimming shortened V by 2 bases and J by 1 base, and 17 bases separated the two germline ends. Germline V lookup: CDR1 MNHEY, CDR2 SMNVEV (reference sequence). The CDR3 sequence is CASSLKARPSVNTGELFF. The CDR3 nucleotides are TGTGCCAGCAGTTTAAAAGCTCGACCCTCGGTGAACACCGGGGAGCTGTTTTTT.

This clone was seen only a few times. In DNA, the CDR3 is TGTGCCAGCAGTTTGGACAGGGGTAACACCTACGAGCAGTACTTC. Its protein is CASSLDRGNTYEQYF. The V gene is TRBV6-5, the J gene TRBJ2-7; 9 bases align to TRBD1. This CDR3 has 15 residues. Germline values: CDR1 MNHEY, CDR2 SVGAGI. V was clipped by 4 bases and J by 2 bases; unmatched bases: 6.

The chain recombines TRBV7-2 with TRBJ1-5; D unclear. V lost 1 base and J 4 bases, leaving 14 bases between the germline ends. The CDR3 consists of 16 residues. Germline V gene sequence: CDR1 SGHTA, CDR2 FQGNSA. The CDR3 coding sequence is TGTGCCAGCAGCTTAGACGGGCAAATTGGAAATCAGCCCCAGCATTTT. This gives the protein CASSLDGQIGNQPQHF.

The genes are TRBV30 and TRBJ1-3; tentatively, D is TRBD1 (5 bases). CDR3 length equals 17 residues. CDR1 is GTSNPN, CDR2 SVGIG, per germline (reference sequence). V dropped 2 bases and J dropped 2 bases, with 19 bases sitting between them. Written as DNA, the CDR3 is TGTGCCTGGAGTTCGGGGGGGTGGCAGGGCGCTGGAAACACCATATATTTT. It is translated as CAWSSGGWQGAGNTIYF.

This chain links TRBV21-1 with TRBJ2-3; TRBD2 is the table's D call, not checked against the DNA. TRBV21-1 is noted as a pseudogene. The CDR3 runs 18 residues. The CDR3 DNA reads as TGTGCCAGCAGCAAGAAGAAAGCGGGAGACTCTAGCACAGATACGCAGTATTTT. It specifies CASSKKKAGDSSTDTQYF.